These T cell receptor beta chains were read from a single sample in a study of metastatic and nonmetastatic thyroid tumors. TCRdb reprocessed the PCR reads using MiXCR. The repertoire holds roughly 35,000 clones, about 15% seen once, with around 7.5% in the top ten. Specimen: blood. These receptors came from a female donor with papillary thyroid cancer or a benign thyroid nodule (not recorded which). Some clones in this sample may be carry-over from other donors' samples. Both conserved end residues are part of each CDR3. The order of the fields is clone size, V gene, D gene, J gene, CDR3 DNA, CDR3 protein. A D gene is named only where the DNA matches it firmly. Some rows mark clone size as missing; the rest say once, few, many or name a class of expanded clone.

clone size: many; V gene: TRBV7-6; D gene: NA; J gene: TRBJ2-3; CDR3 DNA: TGTGCCAGCAGCTTGGGTCCAGGTTCTAGCACAGATACGCAGTATTTT; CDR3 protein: CASSLGPGSSTDTQYF
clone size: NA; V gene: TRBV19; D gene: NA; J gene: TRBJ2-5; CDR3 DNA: TGTGCCAGTAGTGTTGCTAGTGAAGAGACCCAGTACTTC; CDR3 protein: CASSVASEETQYF
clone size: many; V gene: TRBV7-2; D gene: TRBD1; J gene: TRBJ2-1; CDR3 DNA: TGTGCCAGCAGCCCGACAGGGGACGGATACAATGAGCAGTTCTTC; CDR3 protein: CASSPTGDGYNEQFF
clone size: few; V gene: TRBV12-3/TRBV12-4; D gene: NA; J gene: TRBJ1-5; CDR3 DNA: TGTGCCAGCCGGGGCGATAGAAATCAGCCCAAGCATTTT; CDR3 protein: CASRGDRNQPKHF
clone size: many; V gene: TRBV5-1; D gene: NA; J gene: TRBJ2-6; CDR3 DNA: TGCGCCAGCAGAAATGGACAGTGGACCAGCTCTGGGGCCAACGTCCTGACTTTC; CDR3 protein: CASRNGQWTSSGANVLTF
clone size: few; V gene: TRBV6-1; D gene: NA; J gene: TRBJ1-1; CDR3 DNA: TGTGCCAGCAAGAAGAACACTGAAGCTTTCTTT; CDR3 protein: CASKKNTEAFF
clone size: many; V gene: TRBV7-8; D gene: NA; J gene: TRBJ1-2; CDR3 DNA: TGTGCCAGCAGCCCCCTCATGGACTATGGCTACACCTTC; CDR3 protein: CASSPLMDYGYTF
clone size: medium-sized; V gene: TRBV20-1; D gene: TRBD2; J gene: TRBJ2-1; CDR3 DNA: TGCAGTGCTATGGGACTAGCGGGCTACAATGAGCAGTTCTTC; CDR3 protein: CSAMGLAGYNEQFF
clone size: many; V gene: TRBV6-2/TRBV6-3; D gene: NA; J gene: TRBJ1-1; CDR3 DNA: TGTGCCAGCAGTTACACGGGGCCAGGGACTGAAGCTTTCTTT; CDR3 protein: CASSYTGPGTEAFF
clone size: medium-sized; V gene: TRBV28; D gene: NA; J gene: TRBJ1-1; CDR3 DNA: TGTGCCAGCAGTCCCCCGGCAGGGGTAACTGAAGCTTTCTTT; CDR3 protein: CASSPPAGVTEAFF
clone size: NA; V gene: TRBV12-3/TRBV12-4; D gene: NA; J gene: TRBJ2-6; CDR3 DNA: TGTGCCAGCAATCAGCATGAGGGTTCTGGGGCCAACGTCCTGACTTTC; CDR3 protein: CASNQHEGSGANVLTF
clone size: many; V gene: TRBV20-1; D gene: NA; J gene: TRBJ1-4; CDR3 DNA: TGCAGTGGGGGGCAGGCCAATGAAAAACTGTTTTTT; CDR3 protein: CSGGQANEKLFF
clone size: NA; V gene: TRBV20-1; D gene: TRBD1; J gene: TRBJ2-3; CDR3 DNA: TGCAGTGCTATGCCGACAGGGAGCCCAGATACCCAGTATTTT; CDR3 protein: CSAMPTGSPDTQYF
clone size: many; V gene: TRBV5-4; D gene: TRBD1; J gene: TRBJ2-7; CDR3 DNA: TGTGCCAGCAGTCGGGACAGGGCCGACAGCTCCTACGAGCAGTACTTC; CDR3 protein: CASSRDRADSSYEQYF
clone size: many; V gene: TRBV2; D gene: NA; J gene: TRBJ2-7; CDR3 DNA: TGTGCCAGCAGTGAACCCGATACAGGGAGAGTCTCCTACGAGCAGTACTTC; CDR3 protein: CASSEPDTGRVSYEQYF
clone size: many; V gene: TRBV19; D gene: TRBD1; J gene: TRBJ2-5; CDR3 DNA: TGTGCCAGTAGTTTCCGGGACAGGATAGAGACCCAGTACTTC; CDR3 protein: CASSFRDRIETQYF
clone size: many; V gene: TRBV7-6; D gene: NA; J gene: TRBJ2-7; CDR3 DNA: TGTGCCAGCAGCCCCGTCGGGGGCTACGAGCAGTACTTC; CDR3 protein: CASSPVGGYEQYF
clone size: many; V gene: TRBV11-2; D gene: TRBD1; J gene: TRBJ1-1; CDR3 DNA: TGTGCCAGCAGCTTGGGTCAGGGGGCGACGCTGACTTTCTTT; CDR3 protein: CASSLGQGATLTFF
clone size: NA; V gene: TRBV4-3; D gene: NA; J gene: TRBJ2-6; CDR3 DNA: TGCGCCAGCAGCCAGAGTTTGGGGTCCTCTCGAGCCAACGTCCTGACTTTC; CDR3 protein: CASSQSLGSSRANVLTF
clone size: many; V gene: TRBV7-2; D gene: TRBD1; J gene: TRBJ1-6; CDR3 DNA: TGTGCCAGCAGCTTTCGGAAAGGGGCAGGGGGTCATAATTCACCCCTCCACTTT; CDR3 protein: CASSFRKGAGGHNSPLHF
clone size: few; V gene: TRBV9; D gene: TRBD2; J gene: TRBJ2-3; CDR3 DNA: TGTGCCAGCAGCGTAGGAAGCGGGAGGGCCCAAGATACGCAGTATTTT; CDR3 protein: CASSVGSGRAQDTQYF
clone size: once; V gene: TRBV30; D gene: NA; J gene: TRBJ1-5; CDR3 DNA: TGTGCCTGGAGTGTACGATGGGGTCAGCCCCAGCATTTT; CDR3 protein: CAWSVRWGQPQHF
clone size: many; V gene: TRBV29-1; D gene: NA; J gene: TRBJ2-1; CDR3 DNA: TGCAGCGTTGGGCCCCCTGCGGGGCTCTCCTACAATGAGCAGTTCTTC; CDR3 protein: CSVGPPAGLSYNEQFF
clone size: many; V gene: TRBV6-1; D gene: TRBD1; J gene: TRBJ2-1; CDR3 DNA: TGTGCCAGCAGGGACAGGAGCCATGAGCAGTTCTTC; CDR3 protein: CASRDRSHEQFF
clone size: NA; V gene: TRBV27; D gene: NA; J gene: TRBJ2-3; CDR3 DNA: TGTGCCAGCAGTTATCGTCCCCCCGGACTGGTCCCCGGCACAGATACGCAGTATTTT; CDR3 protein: CASSYRPPGLVPGTDTQYF
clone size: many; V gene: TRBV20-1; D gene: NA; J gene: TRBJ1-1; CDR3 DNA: TGCAGTGCTAGAGATCCTACAACTGAAGCTTTCTTT; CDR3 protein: CSARDPTTEAFF
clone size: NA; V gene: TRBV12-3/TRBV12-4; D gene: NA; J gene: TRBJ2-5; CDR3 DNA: TGTGCCAGCAGCTCGCGATTAGCCCAGTACTTC; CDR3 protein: CASSSRLAQYF
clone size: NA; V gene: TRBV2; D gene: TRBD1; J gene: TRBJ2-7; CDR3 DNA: TGTGCCAGCAGCGTTGCCGGGACAGGGGATGAAAACATTGACTACGAGCAGTACTTC; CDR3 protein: CASSVAGTGDENIDYEQYF
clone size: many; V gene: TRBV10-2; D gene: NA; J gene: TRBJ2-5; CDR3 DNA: TGCGCCAGCAGTGAGGTGGGAAGACAAGAGACCCAGTACTTC; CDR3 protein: CASSEVGRQETQYF
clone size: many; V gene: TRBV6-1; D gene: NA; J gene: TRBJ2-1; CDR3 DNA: TGTGCCAGCAGACTTAACTGGGGAGCCTACAATGAGCAGTTCTTC; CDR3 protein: CASRLNWGAYNEQFF
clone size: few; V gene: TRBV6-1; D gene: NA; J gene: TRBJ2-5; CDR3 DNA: TGTGCCAGCAGCTTTATCGGGGTCCGAGAGACCCAGTACTTC; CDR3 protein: CASSFIGVRETQYF
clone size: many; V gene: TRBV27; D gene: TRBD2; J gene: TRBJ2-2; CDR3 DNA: TGTGCCAGCAGTCCGTTAGCGGGAGTAAACACCGGGGAGCTGTTTTTT; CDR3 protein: CASSPLAGVNTGELFF
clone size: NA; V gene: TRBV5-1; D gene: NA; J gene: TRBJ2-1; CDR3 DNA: TGCGCCAGCGCTGCGCCCTCCGACAATGAGCAGTTCTTC; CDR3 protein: CASAAPSDNEQFF
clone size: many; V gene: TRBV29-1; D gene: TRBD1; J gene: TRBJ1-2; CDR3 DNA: TGCAGCGTTGAGACAGGGAGGGGTGGCTACACCTTC; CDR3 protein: CSVETGRGGYTF
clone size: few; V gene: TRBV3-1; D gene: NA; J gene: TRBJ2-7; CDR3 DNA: TGTGCCAGCAGCTGGGGGTGGTACGAGCAGTACTTC; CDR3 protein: CASSWGWYEQYF
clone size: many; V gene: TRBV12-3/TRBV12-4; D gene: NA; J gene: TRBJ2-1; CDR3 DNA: TGTGCCAGCAGCCATAGATATAATGAGCAGTTCTTC; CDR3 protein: CASSHRYNEQFF
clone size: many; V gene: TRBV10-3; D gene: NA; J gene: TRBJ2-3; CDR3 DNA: TGTGCCATCACCGGACAAACTACAGATACGCAGTATTTT; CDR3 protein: CAITGQTTDTQYF
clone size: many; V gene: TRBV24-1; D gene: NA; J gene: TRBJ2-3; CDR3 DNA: TGTGCCACCAGTGATTTGAGCCCAGGCCGGATTGGAGATACGCAGTATTTT; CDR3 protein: CATSDLSPGRIGDTQYF
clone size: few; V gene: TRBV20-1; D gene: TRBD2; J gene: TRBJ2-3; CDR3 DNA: TGCAGTGCTAGAGGGACTAGCGGGAGGGCGGGCACAGATACGCAGTATTTT; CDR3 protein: CSARGTSGRAGTDTQYF
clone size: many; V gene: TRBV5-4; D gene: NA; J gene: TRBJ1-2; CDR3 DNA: TGTGCCAGCAGCCACCCAAGGCTCGACTATGGCTACACCTTC; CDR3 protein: CASSHPRLDYGYTF
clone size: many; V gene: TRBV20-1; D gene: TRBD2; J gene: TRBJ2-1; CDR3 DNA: TGCAGTGCTAGGGACTCTAGCGGGAGAATATCTATGGCCTACAATGAGCAGTTCTTC; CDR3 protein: CSARDSSGRISMAYNEQFF
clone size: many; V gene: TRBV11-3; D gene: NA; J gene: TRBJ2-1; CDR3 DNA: TGTGCCAGCAGAGGAAGAGCGGAGCAGTTCTTC; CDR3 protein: CASRGRAEQFF
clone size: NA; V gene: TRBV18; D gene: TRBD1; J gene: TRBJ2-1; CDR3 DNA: TGTGCCAGCTCACCACCAGTCAGGGGGTCTATGTACAACGAGCAGTTCTTC; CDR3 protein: CASSPPVRGSMYNEQFF
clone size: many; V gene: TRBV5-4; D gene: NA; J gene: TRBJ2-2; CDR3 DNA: TGTGCCAGCAGCTCGGCAGCTCGTTCCACCGGGGAGCTGTTTTTT; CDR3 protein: CASSSAARSTGELFF
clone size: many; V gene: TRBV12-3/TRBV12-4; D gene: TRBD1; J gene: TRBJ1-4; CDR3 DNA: TGTGCCACCACTCAGGGGGCCCTAGTAGGTGAAAAACTGTTTTTT; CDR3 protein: CATTQGALVGEKLFF
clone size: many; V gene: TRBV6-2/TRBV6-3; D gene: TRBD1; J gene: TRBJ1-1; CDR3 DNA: TGTGCCAGCAGGGGACAGCCGAACACTGAAGCTTTCTTT; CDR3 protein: CASRGQPNTEAFF
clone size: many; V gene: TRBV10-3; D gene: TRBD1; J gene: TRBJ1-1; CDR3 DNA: TGTGCCATCAGTGAGACAGGGGTGAACACTGAAGCTTTCTTT; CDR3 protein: CAISETGVNTEAFF